One and the same sample provided the 21 T cell receptor beta chains below, sequenced in a study of shared clonotypes between healthy human individuals. Assay used: immunoSEQ multiplex PCR; TCRdb lists only in-frame clones, some missing. The sample includes some 1 million clones, around 76% of them seen just once. Source material: memory CD4+ T cells sorted from blood. Subset of the sample: CD45RA-negative fraction. The receptors were sampled from a man aged 18 to 29 in good health.

This clone was seen a few times. The same CDR3 is also encoded by other DNA sequences in this sample. The chain couples TRBV6-5 to TRBJ2-7; D ambiguous. Trimming left V 5 bases short and J 2 bases short, with 7 bases between. Germline V gene sequence: CDR1 MNHEY, CDR2 SVGAGI. This CDR3 region has 12 residues. The CDR3 protein is CASSRDTYEQYF. The CDR3 region has the DNA TGTGCCAGCAGTCGCGACACCTACGAGCAGTACTTC.

This rearrangement joins TRBV5-6 to TRBJ1-2; TRBD1 aligns across 9 bases. V shed 6 bases and J 2 bases; nucleotides not matched to a gene: 8. The CDR3 extends over 15 amino acids. Germline V gene data show CDR1 as SGHDT and CDR2 as YYEEEE. The CDR3, as DNA: TGTGCCAGCATCCTAGGGACAGGGTACAACTATGGCTACACCTTC. It yields the protein CASILGTGYNYGYTF.

V and J are TRBV28 and TRBJ2-1; possibly TRBD2 for D (5 bases). V gave up 7 bases and J gave up 4 bases, with 14 bases separating them. The CDR3 spans 14 residues. Germline CDR1 is MDHEN and CDR2 is SYDVKM. In nucleotides, the CDR3 is TGTGCCAGCACCCTCCTGGGGAGTTACAATGAGCAGTTCTTC. Its protein product is CASTLLGSYNEQFF. Complete variable domain (other parts from reference TRBV28 and TRBJ2-1): DVKVTQSSRYLVKRTGEKVFLECVQDMDHENMFWYRQDPGLGLRLIYFSYDVKMKEKGDIPEGYSVSREKKERFSLILESASTNQTSMYLCASTLLGSYNEQFFGPGTRLTVL.

This chain joins TRBV7-9 and TRBJ2-6; unclear D gene. Germline CDR1 SEHNR, CDR2 FQNEAQ (reference sequence). V lost 1 base, J lost 1 base, and 5 bases lay in between. The CDR3 has 15 amino acids. The CDR3 DNA reads as TGTGCCAGCAGCTTAGAAGGATCTGGGGCCAACGTCCTGACTTTC. Translated: CASSLEGSGANVLTF.

Points on this clone: A single base separates this from a much larger clone, so it may be a read error. This chain uses TRBV5-6 with TRBJ2-3, with D possibly matching TRBD2 (6 bases). This CDR3 comprises 13 residues. V was trimmed by 2 bases and J by 4 bases, leaving 8 bases between them. From germline, CDR1 is SGHDT and CDR2 YYEEEE. CDR3 residues: CASSFGSADTQYF. CDR3 nucleotide sequence: TGTGCCAGCAGCTTCGGGAGCGCAGATACGCAGTATTTT.

V gene TRBV5-1 combines with J gene TRBJ1-5; tentative D call: TRBD1 (5 bases). The CDR3 loop spans 14 amino acids. Germline lookup yields CDR1 SGHRS and CDR2 YFSETQ. Trimming shortened V by 0 bases and J by 7 bases, and 11 bases separated the two germline ends. The CDR3 DNA reads TGCGCCAGCAGCTTGGAGCAGGGTCGCCAGCCCCAGCATTTT. Its protein product is CASSLEQGRQPQHF.

The V call is TRBV5-4, the J call TRBJ2-1; D is unresolved. V lost 4 bases and J 6 bases, leaving 8 bases between the germline ends. The CDR3 runs to 12 residues. In germline, CDR1 is SGHNT, CDR2 YYREEE (reference sequence). This CDR3 reads CASSRPGNEQFF. CDR3 DNA: TGTGCCAGCAGCCGACCCGGCAATGAGCAGTTCTTC. Using reference TRBV5-4 and TRBJ2-1 for the parts outside the CDR3, the full variable domain is ETGVTQSPTHLIKTRGQQVTLRCSSQSGHNTVSWYQQALGQGPQFIFQYYREEENGRGNFPPRFSGLQFPNYSSELNVNALELDDSALYLCASSRPGNEQFFGPGTRLTVL.

A remark on this clone: The sample has other DNA sequences that encode this CDR3 too. This rearrangement joins TRBV5-1 to TRBJ1-2; 7 bases align to TRBD1. The CDR3 has 12 residues. Germline V gene sequence: CDR1 SGHRS, CDR2 YFSETQ. Unmatched junction bases numbered 0, after V lost 0 bases and J lost 7 bases. The CDR3, as DNA: TGCGCCAGCAGCTTGGAGGGGGCTGGCTACACCTTC. Encoded protein: CASSLEGAGYTF.

The count of this clone is one. The chain carries TRBV10-3 and TRBJ2-3; weak D call: TRBD1 (6 bases). Trimming cost V 11 bases and J 3 bases, with 15 bases left between them. The CDR3 loop spans 13 amino acids. The germline gives CDR1 ENHRY, CDR2 SYGVKD. In nucleotides, the CDR3 is TGTGCCTCCAGGGCCAGGGGAACAGATACGCAGTATTTT. Residues: CASRARGTDTQYF.

This clone was detected a few times. CDR3 DNA sequence: TGTGCCAGCAGTTTATTGCAAGGGGGCGGCAATCAGCCCCAGCATTTT. It translates to CASSLLQGGGNQPQHF. The rearrangement joins TRBV28 to TRBJ1-5, with 7 bases matching TRBD1. V shed 1 base, J shed 2 bases, and the junction held 5 bases outside the gene matches. Looked up from germline, CDR1 is MDHEN and CDR2 is SYDVKM. The CDR3 is 16 amino acids.

This clone was counted a few times. The V call is TRBV6-6, the J call TRBJ2-7; the match to TRBD2 covers 12 bases. V trimming: 6 bases; J trimming: 1 base; junction bases outside the gene matches: 1. Germline loops: CDR1 MNHNY, CDR2 SVGAGI (reference sequence). The CDR3 extends over 14 amino acids. For the CDR3, the DNA is TGTGCCAGCAGCCTAGCGGGGGGGTCCTACGAGCAGTACTTC. Translation: CASSLAGGSYEQYF.

DNA for the CDR3: TGCGCCAGTAAAGATAGTGCCACTGAAGCTTTCTTT. Encoded protein: CASKDSATEAFF. The gene calls are TRBV5-1 and TRBJ1-1; unclear D gene. Germline-derived CDR1 and CDR2 are SGHRS and YFSETQ. V shed 8 bases and J shed 4 bases, with 12 bases lying between them. The CDR3 runs 12 residues.

The V gene is TRBV6-6, the J gene TRBJ2-3, with D possibly being TRBD1 (5 bases). CDR3 length equals 14 residues. CDR1 is MNHNY and CDR2 is SVGAGI in the germline V gene (reference sequence). The V end lost 4 bases, the J end lost 2 bases, and 10 bases lay between the germline ends. As DNA, the CDR3 is TGTGCCAGCAGTTTCACCAGGGTCACAGATACGCAGTATTTT. It codes for CASSFTRVTDTQYF.

This clone was counted a few times. The V gene is TRBV27, the J gene TRBJ1-5; 7 bases agree with TRBD1. V shed 5 bases and J 5 bases; nucleotides not matched to a gene: 3. Germline values: CDR1 MNHEY, CDR2 SMNVEV (reference sequence). There are 13 residues in the CDR3. The CDR3 DNA reads as TGTGCCAGCAGTACAGGGGTAGATCAGCCCCAGCATTTT. Translating gives CASSTGVDQPQHF.

The chain is built from TRBV30 and TRBJ2-2, with TRBD1 matching 8 bases. The CDR3 runs 16 residues. V lost 2 bases and J lost 2; bases outside the gene matches: 7. The germline CDR1 and CDR2 sequences are GTSNPN and SVGIG (reference sequence). CDR3 DNA sequence: TGTGCCTGGAGTCGTCGACAGGGGACAAACACCGGGGAGCTGTTTTTT. This sequence encodes CAWSRRQGTNTGELFF.

This chain uses TRBV4-3 with TRBJ2-7, with 11 bases fitting TRBD2. Per germline, CDR1 LGHNA and CDR2 YSLEER. The length of the CDR3 is 15 residues. V shed 3 bases and J 5 bases; nucleotides not matched to a gene: 6. CDR3 region: CASSQIAGGPHEQYF. CDR3 nucleotides: TGCGCCAGCAGCCAGATAGCGGGAGGGCCGCACGAGCAGTACTTC.

V usage is TRBV23-1 and J usage is TRBJ1-1, with D perhaps TRBD1 (5 bases). TRBV23-1 is identified as an open reading frame with a role that is uncertain. The germline V and J ends were trimmed by 8 bases and 3 bases, with 16 bases remaining between them. The CDR3 totals 14 residues. CDR3 sequence: CASPAVAGYTEAFF. Written as DNA, the CDR3 is TGCGCCAGCCCCGCCGTGGCAGGGTACACTGAAGCTTTCTTT.

There are a few counts of this clone. The chain links TRBV30 to TRBJ1-2; D is uncertain. This CDR3 spans 14 amino acids. V shed 8 bases and J shed 6 bases, with 22 bases lying between them. Looked up from germline, CDR1 is GTSNPN and CDR2 is SVGIG (reference sequence). DNA of the CDR3: TGTGCCGGCTATCATCCTGATCGGGGAGATGGCTACACCTTC. Protein product: CAGYHPDRGDGYTF.

This chain joins TRBV5-3 and TRBJ2-1; D ambiguous. TRBV5-3 has ORF status, its function being uncertain. Trimming left V 3 bases short and J 2 bases short, with 9 bases between. This CDR3 region has 14 residues. In nucleotides, the CDR3 is TGTGCCAGAAGCTCAGGCGAAACCTACAATGAGCAGTTCTTC. The encoded protein is CARSSGETYNEQFF.

This chain uses TRBV10-3 with TRBJ1-2; D may be TRBD1 (6 bases). The CDR3 is made up of 13 amino acids. The V gene lost 2 bases and the J gene lost 9 bases, with 13 bases spanning the gap. Germline CDR1 is ENHRY and CDR2 is SYGVKD. The DNA of the CDR3 is TGTGCCATCAGTGAGGGGACACCAATCCGCTACACCTTC. Translating gives CAISEGTPIRYTF.

This clone was recorded many times. The V call is TRBV18, the J call TRBJ1-1; D is unclear. The CDR3 extends over 15 amino acids. CDR1 is KGHSH, CDR2 LQKENI, per germline. The germline V and J ends were trimmed by 0 bases and 5 bases, with 13 bases remaining between them. The CDR3 DNA follows: TGTGCCAGCTCACCACCGGCCGGGGTGGTGACTGAAGCTTTCTTT. Amino acid sequence: CASSPPAGVVTEAFF.